These 7 T cell receptor beta chains were all obtained from the same sample, sequenced in a study of somatic mutations in cytotoxic T cells in rheumatoid arthritis. Here immunoSEQ multiplex PCR was the method, and the copy in TCRdb shows in-frame clones only, minus some. The profile shows 3,000 or so clones, roughly nine tenths of them singletons. Sequencing was carried out using CD8+ T cells sorted from blood. The receptors come from a woman aged 60-75 years with rheumatoid arthritis.

This chain uses TRBV10-3 with TRBJ2-1; TRBD1 agrees at 9 bases. The J segment lost 3 bases and the V segment lost 6 bases, leaving 6 bases of the junction unmatched. The CDR3 is 15 residues long. The V gene's germline CDR1 is ENHRY and CDR2 SYGVKD. The DNA of the CDR3 is TGTGCCATCAGCTACGGGACAGGGCACTACAATGAGCAGTTCTTC. Its translation is CAISYGTGHYNEQFF.

The chain links TRBV19 to TRBJ2-3, with TRBD2 matching over 8 bases. Germline V CDR1 and CDR2: LNHDA, SQIVND (reference sequence). The J segment lost 6 bases and the V segment lost 0 bases, leaving 5 bases of the junction unmatched. CDR3 size: 15 residues. CDR3 amino acids: CASSIDGGARDTQYF. DNA for the CDR3: TGTGCCAGTAGTATAGACGGGGGGGCCCGCGATACGCAGTATTTT.

V is TRBV11-3 and J is TRBJ2-1; 9 bases are shared with TRBD2. Germline lookup yields CDR1 SGHNT and CDR2 YENEEA. After removal of 1 base from V and 8 bases from J, the junction contained 15 bases not matched to a gene. This CDR3 has 18 residues. This CDR3 is CASSLGGYRTSVLDEQFF. CDR3 coding DNA: TGTGCCAGCAGCTTAGGCGGGTATAGGACTAGCGTCCTCGATGAGCAGTTCTTC.

The V call is TRBV4-3, the J call TRBJ2-7, with a possible D match to TRBD2 (7 bases). The CDR3 has 16 amino acids. Germline V gene sequence: CDR1 LGHNA, CDR2 YSLEER. The V gene lost 0 bases and the J gene lost 6 bases, with 18 bases spanning the gap. CDR3 amino acids: CASSQEWVGGPLEQYF. In nucleotides, the CDR3 is TGCGCCAGCAGCCAAGAATGGGTGGGGGGGCCTCTCGAGCAGTACTTC.

The V and J genes are TRBV4-1 and TRBJ2-7; D gene unclear. CDR3 length: 15 amino acids. Per germline, CDR1 MGHRA and CDR2 YSYEKL. The germline V and J ends were trimmed by 1 base and 1 base, with 11 bases remaining between them. CDR3 DNA: TGCGCCAGCAGCCAAGCAATGATTAGTTCCTACGAGCAGTACTTC. This encodes CASSQAMISSYEQYF.

J is TRBJ2-3 and V is TRBV7-2; 14 bases fit TRBD2. Unmatched junction bases numbered 5, after V lost 6 bases and J lost 6 bases. Looked up from germline, CDR1 is SGHTA and CDR2 is FQGNSA. The CDR3 has 15 residues. CDR3 nucleotides: TGTGCCAGCAGTTGGACTAGCGGGGGGTTGGATACGCAGTATTTT. Translated: CASSWTSGGLDTQYF. The full variable domain, rest sourced from reference TRBV7-2 and TRBJ2-3, is GAGVSQSPSNKVTEKGKDVELRCDPISGHTALYWYRQSLGQGLEFLIYFQGNSAPDKSGLPSDRFSAERTGGSVSTLTIQRTQQEDSAVYLCASSWTSGGLDTQYFGPGTRLTVL.

This clone was recorded a few times. This chain links TRBV28 with TRBJ1-2; D ambiguous. The CDR3 contains 12 residues. V lost 6 bases to trimming and J lost 4 bases, with 9 bases between them. The germline gives CDR1 MDHEN, CDR2 SYDVKM. The CDR3 DNA reads as TGTGCCAGCAGACGAGGGTCCTATGGCTACACCTTC. This gives the protein CASRRGSYGYTF.